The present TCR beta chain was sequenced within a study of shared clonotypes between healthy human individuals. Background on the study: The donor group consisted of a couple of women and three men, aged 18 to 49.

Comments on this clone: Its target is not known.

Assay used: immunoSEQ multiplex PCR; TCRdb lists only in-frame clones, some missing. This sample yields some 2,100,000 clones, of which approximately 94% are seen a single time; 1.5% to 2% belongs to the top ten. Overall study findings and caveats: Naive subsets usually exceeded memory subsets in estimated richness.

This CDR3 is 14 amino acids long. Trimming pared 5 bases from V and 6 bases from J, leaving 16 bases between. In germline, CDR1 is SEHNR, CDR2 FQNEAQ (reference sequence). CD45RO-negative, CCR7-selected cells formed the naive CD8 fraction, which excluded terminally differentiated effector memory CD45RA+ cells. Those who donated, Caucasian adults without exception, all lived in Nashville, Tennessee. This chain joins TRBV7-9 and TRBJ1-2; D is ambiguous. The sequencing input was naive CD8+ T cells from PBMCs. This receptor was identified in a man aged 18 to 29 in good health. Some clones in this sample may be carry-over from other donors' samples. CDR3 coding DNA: TGTGCCAGCAGCCCGACAACGCAGGCGGATGGCTACACCTTC. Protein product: CASSPTTQADGYTF.